A selection of T cell receptor beta chains follows, all from one sample in a study of neoadjuvant anti-PD-1 for oral cavity cancer. TCRdb's table, derived via immunoSEQ multiplex PCR, lists solely in-frame clones and lacks some. The table includes about 12,000 clones, about 64% detected once. The sample was PBMCs, taken after nivolumab (anti-PD-1) treatment. These receptors were collected from a person aged 40 to 85 with oral cavity squamous cell carcinoma. Each CDR3 is given with its conserved first and last residue. A D gene is named only where the DNA matches it firmly. Some rows mark clone size as missing; the rest say once, few, many or name a class of expanded clone.

NA	TRBV2	TRBJ2-7	NA	TGTGCCAGCAGTTTCCCCGGGCCTCCAGGGGAGCAGTACTTC	CASSFPGPPGEQYF
NA	TRBV6-5	TRBJ2-7	NA	TGTGCCAGCAGACGACACGCGAACTACGAGCAGTACTTC	CASRRHANYEQYF
NA	TRBV30	TRBJ1-1	NA	TGTGCCTCCTCGGACAGAAGGAACACTGAAGCTTTCTTT	CASSDRRNTEAFF
TRBD1	TRBV27	TRBJ2-1	few	TGTGCCAGCAGTTTAGATCGGGACAGGGGCTTGGGTAGGCAGTTCTTC	CASSLDRDRGLGRQFF
NA	TRBV5-5	TRBJ2-1	NA	TGTGCCAGCAGCTTGGAAGCGGTCTCCTACAATGAGCAGTTCTTC	CASSLEAVSYNEQFF
TRBD1	TRBV25-1	TRBJ1-1	NA	TGTGCCGGCAGAGGAGACAGGGTAGCTTTCTTT	CAGRGDRVAFF
TRBD1	TRBV6-1	TRBJ2-3	NA	TGTGCCAGCAGTGCGACAGGGCCCAGAGATACGCAGTATTTT	CASSATGPRDTQYF
NA	TRBV5-4	TRBJ1-2	NA	TGTGCCAGCAGCCATCCAACGGCGGCGAACTATGGCTACACCTTC	CASSHPTAANYGYTF
NA	TRBV6-5	TRBJ2-1	NA	TGTGCCAGCAGTTACGGGGGCCCCTACAATGAGCAGTTCTTC	CASSYGGPYNEQFF
TRBD2	TRBV30	TRBJ2-5	NA	TGTGCCTGGACCACTAGCGAGCAGACCCAGTACTTC	CAWTTSEQTQYF
NA	TRBV19	TRBJ1-2	once	TGTGCCAGTAGGGACCTGAGTAACTATGGCTACACCTTC	CASRDLSNYGYTF
NA	TRBV6-5	TRBJ1-4	NA	TGTGCCAGCAGTTGGAAGGGGGGCGCGACTAATGAAAAACTGTTTTTT	CASSWKGGATNEKLFF
NA	TRBV5-1	TRBJ2-3	NA	TGCGCCAGCAGCAGAACCAGAGAAGATACGCAGTATTTT	CASSRTREDTQYF
TRBD2	TRBV6-5	TRBJ2-3	NA	TGTGCCAGCAGTTCGGGACTAGCGCGGGCCGATACGCAGTATTTT	CASSSGLARADTQYF
NA	TRBV6-5	TRBJ1-1	NA	TGTGCCAGCACCTCGGGGGTCACTGAAGCTTTCTTT	CASTSGVTEAFF
TRBD2	TRBV6-5	TRBJ2-5	NA	TGTGCCAGCCTCGTTGGGACTAGCGATCAAGAGACCCAGTACTTC	CASLVGTSDQETQYF
NA	TRBV5-5	TRBJ1-4	NA	TGTGCCAGCAGCTTCGTTAGTGACGGAAAACTGTTTTTT	CASSFVSDGKLFF
TRBD1	TRBV6-5	TRBJ1-6	few	TGTGCCAGCAGTTACTTAGGGGGCAGGTCACCCCTCCACTTT	CASSYLGGRSPLHF